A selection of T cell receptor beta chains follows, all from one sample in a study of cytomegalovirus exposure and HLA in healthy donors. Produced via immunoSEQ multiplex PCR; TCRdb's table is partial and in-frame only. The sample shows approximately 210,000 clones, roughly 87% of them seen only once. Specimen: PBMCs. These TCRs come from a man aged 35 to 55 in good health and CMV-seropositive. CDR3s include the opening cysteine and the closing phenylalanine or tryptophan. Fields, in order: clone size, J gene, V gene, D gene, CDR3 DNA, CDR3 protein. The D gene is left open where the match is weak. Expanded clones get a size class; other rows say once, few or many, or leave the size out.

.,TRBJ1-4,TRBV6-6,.,TGTGCCAGCAGCCTGGGGGGTAATGAAAAACTGTTTTTT,CASSLGGNEKLFF
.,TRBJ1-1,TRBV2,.,TGTGCCAGCAGACAGGGTTCGGGCACTGAAGCTTTCTTT,CASRQGSGTEAFF
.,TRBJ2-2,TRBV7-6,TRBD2,TGTGCCAGCAGCGGACTAGTCACGAACACCGGGGAGCTGTTTTTT,CASSGLVTNTGELFF
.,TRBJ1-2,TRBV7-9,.,TGTGCCAGCAGCTTAGGTCCCGGAGGGGTCTATGGCTACACCTTC,CASSLGPGGVYGYTF
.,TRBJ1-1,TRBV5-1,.,TGCGCCAGCAGCTTGGGATCGGGGGGGAACACTGAAGCTTTCTTT,CASSLGSGGNTEAFF
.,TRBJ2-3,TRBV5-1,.,TGCGCCAGCAGCCCCTCGACACTTACCCGCACAGATACGCAGTATTTT,CASSPSTLTRTDTQYF
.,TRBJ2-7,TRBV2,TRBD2,TGTGCCAGCATAACGACTAGCGGGAGGGCCACCTACGAGCAGTACTTC,CASITTSGRATYEQYF
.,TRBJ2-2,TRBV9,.,TGTGCCAGCAGCGTAGGTTGGGCCCTGGACACCGGGGAGCTGTTTTTT,CASSVGWALDTGELFF
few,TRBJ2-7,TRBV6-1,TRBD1,TGTGCCAGCAGTGAAGCTACAGGGGGCCGTAAGCAGTACTTC,CASSEATGGRKQYF
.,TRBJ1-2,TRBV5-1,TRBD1,TGCGCCAGCAGCTTGGACCGGACAGGGGTGGCTAACTATGGCTACACCTTC,CASSLDRTGVANYGYTF
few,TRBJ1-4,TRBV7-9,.,TGTGCCAGCAGCTTACCCATAACGGGTAATGAAAAACTGTTTTTT,CASSLPITGNEKLFF
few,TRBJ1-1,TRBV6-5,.,TGTGCCAGCAGTCAAGGACAGCCGGGTAACACTGAAGCTTTCTTT,CASSQGQPGNTEAFF
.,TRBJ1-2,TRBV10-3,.,TGTGCCATCAAGGCGGATTACAACTATGGCTACACCTTC,CAIKADYNYGYTF
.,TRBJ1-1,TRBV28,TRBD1,TGTGCCAGCAGTACATCGACAGGGGGGAACACTGAAGCTTTCTTT,CASSTSTGGNTEAFF
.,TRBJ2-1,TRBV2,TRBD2,TGTGCCAGCAGTGAGTGGCTAGCGGAGGGTGAGCAGTTCTTC,CASSEWLAEGEQFF
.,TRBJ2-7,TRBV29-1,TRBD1,TGCAGCGTTCGGACAGGGGACGCCTACGAGCAGTACTTC,CSVRTGDAYEQYF
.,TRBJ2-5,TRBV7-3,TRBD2,TGTGCCAGCAGCTTAACGGGAGGGATGGAGACCCAGTACTTC,CASSLTGGMETQYF
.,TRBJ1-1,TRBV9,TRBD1,TGTGCCAGCAGCGTAGCCGGAGGACAGGGAACCCCAGCTTTCTTT,CASSVAGGQGTPAFF
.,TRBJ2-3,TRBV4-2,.,TGTGCCAGCAGCCAAATCGGAGGACAGGGACTAATCACAGATACGCAGTATTTT,CASSQIGGQGLITDTQYF
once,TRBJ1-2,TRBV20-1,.,TGCAGAGGCGGAGGAGGTGGCTACACCTTC,CRGGGGGYTF
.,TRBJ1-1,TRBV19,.,TGTGCCAGTAGTCCATCAGGGCCATTACTTGAAGCTTTCTTT,CASSPSGPLLEAFF
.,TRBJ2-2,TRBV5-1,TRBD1,TGCGCCAGCGGGGGCCCGACAGGGGCGGCCGGGGAGCTGTTTTTT,CASGGPTGAAGELFF
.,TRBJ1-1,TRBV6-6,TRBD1,TGTGCCAGCAGACCCAATAGACAGGGGGGGAACACTGAAGCTTTCTTT,CASRPNRQGGNTEAFF
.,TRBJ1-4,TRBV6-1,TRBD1,TGTGCCAGCAGTGTCGACAGGGGGCGAGTTGAAAAACTGTTTTTT,CASSVDRGRVEKLFF
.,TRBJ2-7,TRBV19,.,TGTGCCAGTAGTATCGCTAGTGCCTACGAGCAGTACTTC,CASSIASAYEQYF
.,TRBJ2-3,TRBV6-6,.,TGTGCCAGCAGTTACATGGCCTTAAAAGATACGCAGTATTTT,CASSYMALKDTQYF
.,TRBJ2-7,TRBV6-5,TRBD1,TGTGCCAGCAGGGGACAGGGAGGCGAGCAGTACTTC,CASRGQGGEQYF
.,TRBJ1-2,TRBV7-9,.,TGTGCCAGCAGCTTACCGCAGGTTTATGGCTACACCTTC,CASSLPQVYGYTF
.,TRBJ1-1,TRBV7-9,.,TGTGCCAGCAGAGGACTCTTGAACACTGAAGCTTTCTTT,CASRGLLNTEAFF